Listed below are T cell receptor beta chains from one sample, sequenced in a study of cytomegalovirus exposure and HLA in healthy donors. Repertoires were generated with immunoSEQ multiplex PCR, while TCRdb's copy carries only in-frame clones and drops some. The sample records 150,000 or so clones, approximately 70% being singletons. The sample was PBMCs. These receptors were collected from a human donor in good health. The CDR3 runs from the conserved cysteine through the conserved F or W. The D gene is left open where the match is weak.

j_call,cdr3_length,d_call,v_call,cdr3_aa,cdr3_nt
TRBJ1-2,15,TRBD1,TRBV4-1,CASSQDLRDRGGYTF,TGCGCCAGCAGCCAAGATCTCCGAGACAGGGGCGGCTACACCTTC
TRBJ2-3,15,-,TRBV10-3,CAISGGRQATDTQYF,TGTGCCATCAGTGGAGGGAGACAAGCCACAGATACGCAGTATTTT
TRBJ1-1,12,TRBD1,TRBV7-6,CASSLEGQGVFF,TGTGCCAGCAGCTTAGAAGGGCAGGGGGTTTTCTTT
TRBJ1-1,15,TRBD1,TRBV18,CASSQDRALNTEAFF,TGTGCCAGCTCACAGGACAGGGCCTTAAACACTGAAGCTTTCTTT
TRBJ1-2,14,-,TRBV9,CASSVVAENYGYTF,TGTGCCAGCAGCGTAGTTGCAGAAAACTATGGCTACACCTTC
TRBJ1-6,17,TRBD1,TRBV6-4,CASSDSKQGGFNSPLHF,TGTGCCAGCAGTGACTCGAAACAGGGGGGATTTAATTCACCCCTCCACTTT
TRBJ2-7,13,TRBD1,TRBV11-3,CASSPGQGDEQYF,TGTGCCAGCAGCCCGGGACAGGGGGACGAGCAGTACTTC
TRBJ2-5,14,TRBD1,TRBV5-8,CASSLVGTGEPQYF,TGTGCCAGCAGCTTGGTAGGGACAGGGGAACCGCAGTACTTC
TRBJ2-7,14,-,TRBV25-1,CASSDPGAQYEQYF,TGTGCCAGCAGTGACCCAGGGGCCCAATACGAGCAGTACTTC
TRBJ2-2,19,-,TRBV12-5,CASGLVLNPLQAAIGELFF,TGCGCTAGTGGTTTGGTCCTAAACCCCCTCCAGGCTGCAATCGGGGAGCTGTTTTTT
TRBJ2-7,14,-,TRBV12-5,CASAWDHRAYEQYF,TGTGCTAGTGCATGGGACCACAGGGCCTACGAGCAGTACTTC